The clone carrying this T cell receptor beta chain was seen a handful of times. J lost 7 bases, V lost 5 bases, and 9 bases had no gene match. The CDR3 covers 15 residues. Germline lookup yields CDR1 MGHRA and CDR2 YSYEKL. This sample is part of a study of cytomegalovirus exposure and HLA in healthy donors. Study-level background: For the roughly 390 genotyped donors, 75% to 90% fell within the Caucasian-associated ancestry cluster.

Both 60 Vbeta primers and 13 Jbeta primers went into the PCR. TCRdb keeps only in-frame clones here, not all; method: immunoSEQ multiplex PCR. This sample has about 170,000 clones, with more than 60% found just once. The chain recombines TRBV4-1 with TRBJ2-7, with 12 bases that match TRBD1. The source is a woman aged 45-60 years in good health and CMV-seropositive. Source material: PBMCs. For the CDR3, the DNA is TGCGCCAGCAGCTACCCGGGACAGGGGGCTGGGGAGCAGTACTTC. Translation: CASSYPGQGAGEQYF.